One sample yielded the 25 T cell receptor beta chains listed below, sequenced in a study of shared clonotypes between healthy human individuals. Naive CD8 populations comprised CD45RO-negative cells positively selected for CCR7, excluding terminally differentiated effector memory CD45RA+ cells. Only in-frame clones appear in the TCRdb table, and some are missing; sequencing was by immunoSEQ multiplex PCR. The sample records 630,000 or so clones, 95% to 98% being singletons. The sample comprised naive CD8+ T cells sorted from blood. Every receptor here comes from a man aged 30-40 years in good health.

The chain couples TRBV13 to TRBJ2-1; TRBD2 agrees at 10 bases. Germline loops: CDR1 PRHDT, CDR2 FYEKMQ (reference sequence). J gave up 2 bases and V 10 bases, and 14 bases lay outside the gene matches. The CDR3 is 17 amino acids. The CDR3 spells CAITGLSGRAPYNEQFF. As DNA, the CDR3 is TGTGCCATCACGGGACTCAGCGGGAGGGCTCCCTACAATGAGCAGTTCTTC.

The chain couples TRBV18 to TRBJ2-6; 8 bases agree with TRBD1. Germline CDR1 and CDR2: KGHSH and LQKENI. Germline trimming cut 2 bases from V and 0 bases from J; bases unmatched to any gene: 18. The CDR3 consists of 22 residues. The CDR3 loop reads CASSPEHLGVWTGSSGANVLTF. CDR3 nucleotide sequence: TGTGCCAGCTCACCAGAACACTTGGGGGTTTGGACAGGGTCCTCTGGGGCCAACGTCCTGACTTTC.

The CDR3 sequence: CASGWTGRADTEAFF. In nucleotides, the CDR3 is TGTGCCAGTGGGTGGACAGGGAGAGCGGACACTGAAGCTTTCTTT. The rearrangement joins TRBV19 to TRBJ1-1, with 8 bases identical to TRBD1. Germline CDR1 and CDR2: LNHDA and SQIVND (reference sequence). With V trimmed by 8 bases and J by 3 bases, 11 bases remained unmatched. CDR3 length equals 15 residues.

The chain has TRBV11-2 and TRBJ2-7; 8 positions match TRBD1. V gave up 4 bases and J gave up 4 bases; unmatched junction bases: 6. Germline V gene sequence: CDR1 SGHAT, CDR2 FQNNGV. The length of the CDR3 is 14 residues. DNA for the CDR3: TGTGCCAGCAGCTCCCAGGGGGCATGGTACGAGCAGTACTTC. Residues: CASSSQGAWYEQYF.

This sequence joins TRBV9 and TRBJ2-1; 8 positions agree with TRBD1. The germline gives CDR1 SGDLS, CDR2 YYNGEE. The V and J ends lost 1 base and 6 bases, in that order; junction bases with no gene match: 9. CDR3 length: 16 amino acids. For the CDR3, the DNA is TGTGCCAGCAGCGTATATGCAGGGGGCGCGTTCAATGAGCAGTTCTTC. Amino acid sequence: CASSVYAGGAFNEQFF.

The chain carries TRBV7-6 and TRBJ2-3; D is ambiguous. The length of the CDR3 is 14 residues. Trimming left V 1 base short and J 2 bases short, with 7 bases between. Germline-derived CDR1 and CDR2 are SGHVS and FNYEAQ. CDR3 nucleotides: TGTGCCAGCAGCTTAGGGACCTTCACAGATACGCAGTATTTT. Its translation is CASSLGTFTDTQYF.

The chain links TRBV7-9 to TRBJ1-4; TRBD1 is a possible D gene (5 bases). The CDR3 runs 16 residues. V was cut by 3 bases and J by 4 bases, with 15 bases left in between. The germline CDR1 and CDR2 sequences are SEHNR and FQNEAQ (reference sequence). In DNA, the CDR3 is TGTGCCAGCAGCTTGCGACACGGGGCCGATAATGAAAAACTGTTTTTT. As protein: CASSLRHGADNEKLFF.

V and J are TRBV4-3 and TRBJ1-5, with a tentative D call TRBD1 (6 bases). The CDR3 runs 17 residues. V lost 0 bases, J lost 1 base, and 13 bases lay in between. Germline V gene data show CDR1 as LGHNA and CDR2 as YSLEER. The CDR3 nucleotides are TGCGCCAGCAGCCAAGATTGGAGGACAGCGAGCAATCAGCCCCAGCATTTT. This sequence encodes CASSQDWRTASNQPQHF.

V is TRBV13 and J is TRBJ2-5; D possibly matches TRBD1 or TRBD2 (5 bases each). The germline V and J ends were trimmed by 5 bases and 2 bases, with 12 bases remaining between them. Per the germline V gene, CDR1 is PRHDT and CDR2 is FYEKMQ (reference sequence). CDR3 length: 14 residues. The CDR3 DNA reads as TGTGCCAGCAGCCCGGGGACGGCACAAGAGACCCAGTACTTC. Translating it yields CASSPGTAQETQYF.

The J gene is TRBJ2-3, the V gene TRBV7-9; 10 bases match TRBD1. Per the germline V gene, CDR1 is SEHNR and CDR2 is FQNEAQ (reference sequence). The CDR3 runs 15 residues. The V gene end was trimmed by 4 bases and the J gene end by 4 bases; junction bases not matched to a gene: 5. The CDR3 here is CASSSDRGRSDTQYF. The CDR3 DNA follows: TGTGCCAGCAGCTCCGACAGGGGGCGCTCAGATACGCAGTATTTT.

The rearrangement links TRBV14 to TRBJ2-7, with 10 bases fitting TRBD1. Germline assignment: CDR1 SGHDN and CDR2 FVKESK. The CDR3 covers 15 residues. V was clipped by 1 base and J by 3 bases; unmatched bases: 3. The CDR3 loop is CASSQGWDRGYEQYF. The CDR3 DNA reads as TGTGCCAGCAGCCAAGGCTGGGACAGGGGCTACGAGCAGTACTTC.

The V call is TRBV5-1, the J call TRBJ1-1; D unresolved. Germline V gene lookup returns CDR1 SGHRS and CDR2 YFSETQ. V was cut by 0 bases and J by 8 bases, with 14 bases left in between. The length of the CDR3 is 14 residues. CDR3 in amino acids: CASSLEPINVEAFF. The CDR3 region has the DNA TGCGCCAGCAGCTTGGAGCCGATTAACGTAGAAGCTTTCTTT.

CDR3 DNA sequence: TGTGCCAGCAGTGAGGACATCCCCAACTATGGCTACACCTTC. Its protein product is CASSEDIPNYGYTF. This chain joins TRBV6-1 and TRBJ1-2, with D perhaps TRBD1 (5 bases). The V gene's germline CDR1 is MNHNS and CDR2 SASEGT. The CDR3 extends over 14 amino acids. The V gene lost 3 bases and the J gene lost 2 bases, with 10 bases spanning the gap.

The chain combines TRBV5-1 with TRBJ2-7, with D uncertain. Trimming left V 0 bases short and J 5 bases short, with 12 bases between. Per the germline V gene, CDR1 is SGHRS and CDR2 is YFSETQ. CDR3 length: 14 amino acids. The CDR3 is CASSLGSGPDEQYF. Written as DNA, the CDR3 is TGCGCCAGCAGCTTGGGGTCGGGCCCCGACGAGCAGTACTTC.

The V call is TRBV10-2, the J call TRBJ2-7; D gene unclear. V was shortened by 3 bases and J by 3 bases, with 12 bases between the two germline ends. CDR1 is WSHSY, CDR2 SAAADI, per germline. This CDR3 is 14 amino acids long. The CDR3 DNA follows: TGCGCCAGCAGTGATCTTAACAGAATCTACGAGCAGTACTTC. Its protein is CASSDLNRIYEQYF.

The chain couples TRBV9 to TRBJ2-3; 8 nucleotides match TRBD2. This CDR3 is built from 14 residues. Germline assignment: CDR1 SGDLS and CDR2 YYNGEE. Trimming cost V 5 bases and J 6 bases; bases outside gene matches: 8. The CDR3 sequence is CASSTGGPWDTQYF. The CDR3 coding sequence is TGTGCCAGCAGTACGGGAGGGCCGTGGGATACGCAGTATTTT.

This sequence joins TRBV27 and TRBJ1-3; perhaps TRBD1 as D (5 bases). Germline V CDR1 and CDR2: MNHEY, SMNVEV (reference sequence). V lost 6 bases and J lost 0, with 21 bases in between. This CDR3 has 18 residues. CDR3 sequence reads: CASSPFWGATDSGNTIYF. The CDR3, as DNA: TGTGCCAGCAGCCCATTTTGGGGAGCGACAGACTCTGGAAACACCATATATTTT.

This sequence joins TRBV28 and TRBJ2-7, with TRBD2 matching 7 bases. The trim removed 5 bases at V and 4 bases at J, leaving 8 bases unmatched. Germline values: CDR1 MDHEN, CDR2 SYDVKM. CDR3 length equals 14 residues. In DNA form, the CDR3 reads TGTGCCAGCAGTAGCGGGACTCCTGGATACGAGCAGTACTTC. This codes for CASSSGTPGYEQYF. The variable domain in full, completed from reference TRBV28 and TRBJ2-7, reads DVKVTQSSRYLVKRTGEKVFLECVQDMDHENMFWYRQDPGLGLRLIYFSYDVKMKEKGDIPEGYSVSREKKERFSLILESASTNQTSMYLCASSSGTPGYEQYFGPGTRLTVT.

This clone was counted once. The V and J genes are TRBV5-6 and TRBJ2-5, with 8 positions matching TRBD2. CDR1 and CDR2 from the germline V gene are SGHDT and YYEEEE. This CDR3 comprises 15 residues. V gave up 0 bases and J gave up 5 bases; unmatched junction bases: 6. The CDR3 sequence is CASSLAGGAIETQYF. DNA for the CDR3: TGTGCCAGCAGCTTGGCGGGGGGGGCGATTGAGACCCAGTACTTC.

The sample holds one count of this clone. The chain links TRBV28 to TRBJ2-5; 7 bases fit TRBD1. Trimming removed 9 bases from V and 3 bases from J; junction bases left unmatched: 7. Germline loops: CDR1 MDHEN, CDR2 SYDVKM. The CDR3 extends over 13 amino acids. In nucleotides, the CDR3 is TGTGCCAGTAATACAGGGGTCGAAGAGACCCAGTACTTC. Translating it yields CASNTGVEETQYF.

This chain uses TRBV2 with TRBJ2-1, with 10 bases aligning to TRBD1. The CDR3 is 16 residues long. Losses at the gene ends were 10 bases for V and 4 bases for J; bases not matched to a gene: 13. Germline V CDR1 and CDR2: SNHLY, FYNNEI. CDR3 region: CATTDPGQGLYNEQFF. The CDR3 DNA reads as TGTGCCACTACAGACCCGGGACAGGGGTTGTACAATGAGCAGTTCTTC.

In DNA, the CDR3 is TGTGCCAGCAGTCACCCGGGACAAAGAGCCTACGAGCAGTACTTC. Its protein is CASSHPGQRAYEQYF. J is TRBJ2-7 and V is TRBV7-9, with D possibly matching TRBD1 (6 bases). Looked up from germline, CDR1 is SEHNR and CDR2 is FQNEAQ (reference sequence). The CDR3 is 15 amino acids. The germline V and J ends were trimmed by 6 bases and 2 bases, with 17 bases remaining between them.

The chain carries TRBV29-1 and TRBJ2-1; no reliable D call. Germline values: CDR1 SQVTM, CDR2 ANQGSEA. V lost 7 bases, J lost 4 bases, and 8 bases lay in between. CDR3 length: 11 residues. The CDR3 DNA reads TGCAGCGCCTTAGATTACAATGAGCAGTTCTTC. It encodes CSALDYNEQFF.

This chain connects TRBV27 to TRBJ1-4; perhaps TRBD1 as D (5 bases). Trimming cost V 6 bases and J 5 bases, with 13 bases left between them. The CDR3 runs 14 residues. Germline CDR1 MNHEY, CDR2 SMNVEV (reference sequence). CDR3 nucleotide sequence: TGTGCCAGCAGACACAGGCGTACGAATGAAAAACTGTTTTTT. Encoded protein: CASRHRRTNEKLFF.

In nucleotides, the CDR3 is TGTGCCAGCAGGACGGCGTCTAGCGCCTGGTACGAGCAGTACTTC. It specifies CASRTASSAWYEQYF. The chain is built from TRBV2 and TRBJ2-7; tentatively, D is TRBD2 (6 bases). Trimming cost V 6 bases and J 4 bases, with 19 bases left between them. The CDR3 is 15 amino acids. Germline V gives CDR1 SNHLY, CDR2 FYNNEI.